Below are 24 T cell receptor beta chains sequenced from a single sample in a study of T cells after yellow fever vaccination. One entry per CDR3 protein results from TCRdb running MiXCR on the 5' RACE reads. The sample has over 150,000 distinct CDR3 sequences, 6% to 7.5% seen once. Sample: CD4+ T cells sorted from PBMCs, taken 5 to 6 days after the first yellow fever vaccination. Receptors were obtained from a man aged 18-30 years who received the YFV17D yellow fever vaccine.

This clonotype was counted ten times or more. V is TRBV2 and J is TRBJ2-1, with D possibly called TRBD1 or TRBD2 (5 bases each). Germline CDR1 is SNHLY and CDR2 is FYNNEI. The CDR3 contains 13 residues. V lost 7 bases to trimming and J lost 1 base, with 8 bases between them. The CDR3 reads CASTEGSYNEQFF. The CDR3 nucleotides are TGTGCCAGCACCGAGGGGTCCTACAATGAGCAGTTCTTC.

This clonotype has at least ten counts. The rearrangement joins TRBV15 to TRBJ1-2; no definite D call. Per the germline V gene, CDR1 is LNHNV and CDR2 is YYDKDF (reference sequence). The CDR3 covers 12 residues. V lost 0 bases and J lost 7, with 6 bases in between. DNA for the CDR3: TGTGCCACCAGCAGAGATCAAGGTGGCTACACCTTC. Translated, it gives CATSRDQGGYTF.

The chain couples TRBV12-3 or TRBV12-4 to TRBJ2-1; maybe TRBD1 (5 bases). This CDR3 region has 13 residues. V lost 6 bases, J lost 5 bases, and 11 bases lay in between. In DNA form, the CDR3 reads TGTGCCAGCAGCCTAGGACACAACAATGAGCAGTTCTTC. Protein: CASSLGHNNEQFF.

This clonotype was observed many times. The chain uses TRBV5-1 and TRBJ2-2; a possible D gene is TRBD2 (6 bases). The germline gives CDR1 SGHRS, CDR2 YFSETQ. The V end lost 3 bases, the J end lost 3 bases, and 6 bases lay between the germline ends. There are 13 residues in the CDR3. CDR3 sequence: CASSWGDTGELFF. The CDR3 coding sequence is TGCGCCAGCAGCTGGGGGGACACCGGGGAGCTGTTTTTT.

Many counts were recorded for this clonotype. The V and J genes are TRBV10-3 and TRBJ1-1; D may be TRBD1 (5 bases). Trimming stripped 8 bases from V and 5 bases from J, with 9 bases between. The CDR3 spans 11 residues. CDR1 and CDR2 from the germline V gene are ENHRY and SYGVKD. The CDR3 DNA sequence: TGTGCCATCCGGGGGGTAACTGAAGCTTTCTTT. Protein: CAIRGVTEAFF.

This clonotype was observed many times. V gene TRBV7-9 combines with J gene TRBJ2-5; D is uncertain. CDR1 is SEHNR and CDR2 is FQNEAQ in the germline V gene (reference sequence). Trimming left V 1 base short and J 4 bases short, with 10 bases between. The CDR3 sequence is 14 residues long. The CDR3 sequence: CASSLVWGLETQYF. Written as DNA, the CDR3 is TGTGCCAGCAGCTTAGTCTGGGGATTAGAGACCCAGTACTTC.

The chain couples TRBV4-2 to TRBJ2-7; the D gene is possibly TRBD2 (5 bases). The CDR3 spans 12 residues. The V gene's germline CDR1 is LGHNA and CDR2 YNFKEQ. V lost 2 bases, J lost 3 bases, and 5 bases lay in between. This CDR3 is CASSQTSYEQYF. CDR3 bases: TGTGCCAGCAGCCAAACTAGCTACGAGCAGTACTTC.

V gene TRBV5-1 combines with J gene TRBJ2-4, with TRBD1 matching 7 bases. V lost 1 base and J lost 6; bases outside the gene matches: 4. From germline, CDR1 is SGHRS and CDR2 YFSETQ. The CDR3 contains 14 residues. CDR3 loop: CASSLSTGVNIQYF. The CDR3 DNA is TGCGCCAGCAGCTTGTCCACAGGGGTAAACATTCAGTACTTC.

This clonotype has a count of ten or more. This chain uses TRBV5-1 with TRBJ1-2, with D uncertain. Trimming pared 2 bases from V and 2 bases from J, leaving 10 bases between. The CDR3 consists of 14 residues. In germline, CDR1 is SGHRS, CDR2 YFSETQ. In DNA form, the CDR3 reads TGCGCCAGCAGCTTAGAGACACCAAACTATGGCTACACCTTC. Translated: CASSLETPNYGYTF.

This chain links TRBV9 with TRBJ2-7; either TRBD1 or TRBD2 may fit D (5 bases each). Germline-derived CDR1 and CDR2 are SGDLS and YYNGEE. The CDR3 has 16 amino acids. Between the trimmed V and J ends, which lost 0 bases and 1 base, there was a span of 14 bases. DNA of the CDR3: TGTGCCAGCAGCGTAGAAGGACGGGGCAGTTCCTACGAGCAGTACTTC. Its protein is CASSVEGRGSSYEQYF.

This chain connects TRBV2 to TRBJ1-4, with 11 bases that match TRBD1. After removal of 6 bases from V and 4 bases from J, the junction contained 1 base not matched to a gene. The germline V gene encodes CDR1 SNHLY and CDR2 FYNNEI. The CDR3 totals 14 residues. The DNA for the CDR3 is TGTGCCAGCAGGGGGACAGGGGGTAATGAAAAACTGTTTTTT. Translated: CASRGTGGNEKLFF.

The table lists this clonotype with many counts. The chain is built from TRBV13 and TRBJ2-4; either TRBD1 or TRBD2 may fit D (6 bases each). Germline CDR1 reads PRHDT; CDR2 reads FYEKMQ (reference sequence). V was shortened by 4 bases and J by 1 base, with 14 bases between the two germline ends. The CDR3 sequence is 16 residues long. CDR3 coding DNA: TGTGCCAGCAGCTCAGCCCCGGGGGCCGCCAAAAACATTCAGTACTTC. Protein sequence: CASSSAPGAAKNIQYF.

This clonotype has a count of ten or more. The V call is TRBV5-6, the J call TRBJ2-3, with TRBD1 as a possible D gene (5 bases). The V end lost 4 bases, the J end lost 2 bases, and 8 bases lay between the germline ends. Germline values: CDR1 SGHDT, CDR2 YYEEEE. The CDR3 length is 13 residues. CDR3 in amino acids: CASSADNTDTQYF. CDR3 DNA: TGTGCCAGCAGCGCGGACAACACAGATACGCAGTATTTT.

This sequence joins TRBV18 and TRBJ1-6; D not resolved. Looked up from germline, CDR1 is KGHSH and CDR2 is LQKENI. This CDR3 comprises 14 residues. V was clipped by 6 bases and J by 1 base, with 7 bases between them. The CDR3 loop reads CASSPGSYNSPLHF. DNA for the CDR3: TGTGCCAGCTCCCCAGGATCCTATAATTCACCCCTCCACTTT.

This clonotype has ten or more counts. This chain links TRBV10-2 with TRBJ2-3; maybe TRBD2 (5 bases). V was cut by 0 bases and J by 4 bases, with 5 bases left in between. CDR1 is WSHSY, CDR2 SAAADI, per germline. The CDR3 consists of 13 residues. Here the CDR3 reads CASSESRADTQYF. CDR3 nucleotides: TGCGCCAGCAGTGAGTCGAGGGCAGATACGCAGTATTTT.

This clonotype came up many times. The rearrangement links TRBV27 to TRBJ1-2; 7 nucleotides agree with TRBD1. The CDR3 covers 12 residues. With V trimmed by 6 bases and J by 4 bases, 2 bases remained unmatched. Looked up from germline, CDR1 is MNHEY and CDR2 is SMNVEV (reference sequence). DNA for the CDR3: TGTGCCAGCAGAAGGACAGGCTATGGCTACACCTTC. Protein: CASRRTGYGYTF.

The table lists this clonotype with many counts. V gene TRBV27 combines with J gene TRBJ2-5, with D perhaps matching TRBD2 (5 bases). Germline assignment: CDR1 MNHEY and CDR2 SMNVEV (reference sequence). The V end was cut by 6 bases, the J end by 1 base, with 12 bases between. CDR3 length: 14 amino acids. This chain's CDR3 is CASSLSETQETQYF. DNA for the CDR3: TGTGCCAGCAGCCTTAGCGAGACCCAAGAGACCCAGTACTTC.

Ten or more counts support this clonotype. The genes are TRBV7-2 and TRBJ1-6, with D unresolved. V was shortened by 1 base and J by 8 bases, with 6 bases between the two germline ends. The CDR3 is 13 amino acids. The V gene's germline CDR1 is SGHTA and CDR2 FQGNSA. This CDR3 is CASSLGWDSPLHF. CDR3 nucleotide sequence: TGTGCCAGCAGCTTAGGCTGGGATTCACCCCTCCACTTT. Variable domain in full (rest from reference TRBV7-2 and TRBJ1-6): GAGVSQSPSNKVTEKGKDVELRCDPISGHTALYWYRQSLGQGLEFLIYFQGNSAPDKSGLPSDRFSAERTGGSVSTLTIQRTQQEDSAVYLCASSLGWDSPLHFGNGTRLTVT.

This clonotype was seen ten or more times. This rearrangement joins TRBV6-2 or TRBV6-3 to TRBJ2-3; D perhaps matches TRBD1 (5 bases). This CDR3 has 13 amino acids. Germline V lookup: CDR1 MNHEY, CDR2 SVGEGT. V was cut by 5 bases and J by 6 bases, with 12 bases left in between. The DNA for the CDR3 is TGTGCCAGCAGTAGGGGTTATAGGGATACGCAGTATTTT. Its translation is CASSRGYRDTQYF.

This sequence joins TRBV30 and TRBJ1-3; D possibly corresponds to TRBD1 (6 bases). This CDR3 is built from 13 residues. CDR1 is GTSNPN, CDR2 SVGIG, per germline (reference sequence). Trimming stripped 2 bases from V and 4 bases from J, with 9 bases between. The CDR3 coding sequence is TGTGCCTGGAGTCCGGGGGCAGGAAACACCATATATTTT. Encoded protein: CAWSPGAGNTIYF.

This chain connects TRBV5-5 to TRBJ1-1; 8 bases are shared with TRBD1. The CDR3 runs 14 residues. The germline CDR1 and CDR2 sequences are SGHKS and YYEKEE (reference sequence). The V gene end was trimmed by 2 bases and the J gene end by 5 bases; junction bases not matched to a gene: 5. Written as DNA, the CDR3 is TGTGCCAGCAGCTTCCAGGGGGCTTATACTGAAGCTTTCTTT. Encoded protein: CASSFQGAYTEAFF.

This chain joins TRBV7-6 and TRBJ1-2; D is perhaps TRBD1 (5 bases). Germline CDR1 SGHVS, CDR2 FNYEAQ. The CDR3 is 16 residues long. V was clipped by 1 base and J by 5 bases, with 17 bases between them. As DNA, the CDR3 is TGTGCCAGCAGCTTAGGCGGGAAAGGGGAACTTTATGGCTACACCTTC. This translates into CASSLGGKGELYGYTF.

The V call is TRBV6-1, the J call TRBJ1-2; D is unresolved. The V gene lost 1 base and the J gene lost 4 bases, with 10 bases spanning the gap. Germline V gene sequence: CDR1 MNHNS, CDR2 SASEGT. The CDR3 consists of 14 residues. Here the CDR3 DNA reads TGTGCCAGCAGTGAAGACGACACCGGCTATGGCTACACCTTC. Protein: CASSEDDTGYGYTF.

The chain recombines TRBV11-3 with TRBJ2-2; D is unresolved. The CDR3 loop spans 16 amino acids. Per the germline V gene, CDR1 is SGHNT and CDR2 is YENEEA. V gave up 1 base and J gave up 0 bases, with 9 bases separating them. CDR3 loop: CASSLGALTNTGELFF. CDR3 sequence (DNA): TGTGCCAGCAGCTTAGGGGCTCTAACGAACACCGGGGAGCTGTTTTTT.